This is a list of T cell receptor beta chains from one sample in a study of blood T cell repertoires in COVID-19. The method was immunoSEQ multiplex PCR; TCRdb's version includes in-frame clones alone and lacks a portion of them. This table has some 48,000 clones, around 84% appearing once. Sequencing input: peripheral blood. Source of these receptors: a woman older than 75 with COVID-19, enrolled during active disease. Each CDR3 is given with its conserved first and last residue. The D gene is left open where the match is weak. Size tells how often a clone was seen (once, few, many) or the class of an expanded clone, and some rows leave it out.

j_call | clone_size | v_call | d_call | cdr3_aa | cdr3_nt
TRBJ2-3 | . | TRBV4-2 | TRBD2 | CASSQLGLASTDTQYF | TGTGCCAGCAGCCAACTTGGACTAGCGAGCACAGATACGCAGTATTTT
TRBJ1-5 | . | TRBV6-2/TRBV6-3 | TRBD1 | CASSYWDRRNQPQHF | TGTGCCAGCAGTTACTGGGACAGGAGGAATCAGCCCCAGCATTTT
TRBJ2-5 | . | TRBV9 | TRBD2 | CASSVGTSGVETQYF | TGTGCCAGCAGCGTAGGAACTAGCGGGGTGGAGACCCAGTACTTC
TRBJ2-7 | . | TRBV10-3 | TRBD2 | CAISVSTSAIYEQYF | TGTGCCATCAGTGTCTCTACTAGCGCGATATACGAGCAGTACTTC
TRBJ2-2 | . | TRBV18 | . | CASSRASRTGELFF | TGTGCCAGCTCACGAGCCTCGAGGACCGGGGAGCTGTTTTTT
TRBJ1-6 | . | TRBV5-5 | . | CASRSIAAYNSPLHF | TGTGCCAGCAGATCCATCGCGGCCTATAATTCACCCCTCCACTTT
TRBJ2-7 | . | TRBV28 | TRBD1 | CASSRPGQGIYEQYF | TGTGCCAGCAGTAGACCGGGACAGGGTATCTACGAGCAGTACTTC
TRBJ2-7 | . | TRBV7-2 | TRBD1 | CASSFRFGQGADYEQYF | TGTGCCAGCAGCTTCAGGTTTGGGCAGGGGGCAGACTACGAGCAGTACTTC
TRBJ1-6 | . | TRBV28 | . | CASSLAEGRNSPLHF | TGTGCCAGCAGTTTAGCAGAGGGTCGTAATTCACCCCTCCACTTT
TRBJ1-6 | . | TRBV18 | . | CASSPLDSSSSYNSPLHF | TGTGCCAGCTCACCACTTGACTCCTCGAGCTCCTATAATTCACCCCTCCACTTT
TRBJ2-3 | . | TRBV5-1 | TRBD1 | CASMGQGATDTQYF | TGCGCCAGCATGGGACAGGGGGCGACAGATACGCAGTATTTT
TRBJ1-1 | . | TRBV29-1 | . | CSVERHPTEAFF | TGCAGCGTTGAACGACACCCCACTGAAGCTTTCTTT
TRBJ1-1 | . | TRBV18 | . | CASSPEAANTEAFF | TGTGCCAGCTCACCAGAGGCGGCGAACACTGAAGCTTTCTTT
TRBJ2-3 | few | TRBV5-1 | . | CASSLTSLSTDTQYF | TGCGCCAGCAGCTTGACTAGCCTAAGCACAGATACGCAGTATTTT
TRBJ2-7 | . | TRBV24-1 | TRBD1 | CATSPLRQGSYEQYF | TGTGCCACCAGTCCTTTAAGACAGGGGAGCTACGAGCAGTACTTC
TRBJ2-7 | . | TRBV7-9 | TRBD2 | CASRPGTTREQYF | TGTGCCAGCAGGCCAGGGACTACTCGGGAGCAGTACTTC
TRBJ1-2 | . | TRBV7-8 | . | CASSLDGAPYGYTF | TGTGCCAGCAGCTTAGACGGAGCGCCCTATGGCTACACCTTC
TRBJ2-1 | once | TRBV10-3 | TRBD1 | CAIKLDRGYNEQFF | TGTGCCATCAAGCTGGACAGGGGCTACAATGAGCAGTTCTTC
TRBJ1-4 | . | TRBV5-1 | TRBD1 | CASSVIRDRGEKLFF | TGCGCCAGCAGCGTGATCCGGGACAGGGGTGAAAAACTGTTTTTT
TRBJ2-3 | few | TRBV5-5 | TRBD2 | CASSLVGLAKVVDTQYF | TGTGCCAGCAGCTTGGTCGGACTAGCCAAGGTAGTGGATACGCAGTATTTT
TRBJ1-5 | once | TRBV24-1 | . | CATSVAQVSRPQHF | TGTGCCACCAGTGTCGCTCAGGTATCAAGGCCCCAGCATTTT
TRBJ2-7 | . | TRBV7-8 | . | CASSLERSSYEQYF | TGTGCCAGCAGCCTGGAGCGGAGCTCCTACGAGCAGTACTTC